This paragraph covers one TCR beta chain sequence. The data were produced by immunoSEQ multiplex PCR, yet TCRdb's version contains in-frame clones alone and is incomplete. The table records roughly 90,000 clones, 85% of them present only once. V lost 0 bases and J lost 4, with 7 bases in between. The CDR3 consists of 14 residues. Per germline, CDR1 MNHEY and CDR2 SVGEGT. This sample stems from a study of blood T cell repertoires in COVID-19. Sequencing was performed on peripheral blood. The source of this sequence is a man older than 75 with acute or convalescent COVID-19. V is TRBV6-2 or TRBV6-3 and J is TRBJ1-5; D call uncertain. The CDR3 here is CASSYSGGNQPQHF. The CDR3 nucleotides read TGTGCCAGCAGTTACTCTGGAGGGAATCAGCCCCAGCATTTT.